These 27 T cell receptor beta chains originate from one sample sequenced in a study of immune cell composition in non-small cell lung cancer. Produced via immunoSEQ multiplex PCR; TCRdb's table is partial and in-frame only. Of roughly 15,000 clones detected, over 65% appear once; the ten largest clones hold approximately 10%. The normal lung sample lay at least 3 cm, and maximally far, from the tumour. This sample also belongs to another study, concerning CD4 T cells in lung cancer.

The sample consisted of non-adjacent lung tissue. The receptors were sampled from a human donor with non-small cell lung cancer.

This clone has just a few counts. V is TRBV6-5 and J is TRBJ1-3; D possibly corresponds to TRBD1 (5 bases). V lost 0 bases and J 3 bases, leaving 9 bases between the germline ends. The CDR3 runs 15 residues. From germline, CDR1 is MNHEY and CDR2 SVGAGI. CDR3 sequence (DNA): TGTGCCAGCAGTTACTCAGAGGGGAATGGAAACACCATATATTTT. Translated, it gives CASSYSEGNGNTIYF.

The V and J genes are TRBV19 and TRBJ1-4; D possibly corresponds to TRBD1 (6 bases). CDR1 LNHDA and CDR2 SQIVND come from the germline V gene (reference sequence). Trimming took off 5 bases at V and 4 bases at J, with 11 bases between the two ends. The CDR3 covers 14 residues. DNA for the CDR3: TGTGCCAGTAGTCTACAGGGAGGTAATGAAAAACTGTTTTTT. Encoded protein: CASSLQGGNEKLFF.

In this sample, this clone turned up once. The rearrangement uses TRBV4-2 and TRBJ2-7; D may be TRBD1 or TRBD2 (5 bases each). In germline, CDR1 is LGHNA, CDR2 YNFKEQ. The V end lost 3 bases, the J end lost 3 bases, and 9 bases lay between the germline ends. The CDR3 runs 13 residues. The CDR3 sequence is CASSQMGVYEQYF. DNA of the CDR3: TGTGCCAGCAGCCAGATGGGGGTCTACGAGCAGTACTTC.

This chain connects TRBV5-6 to TRBJ1-1; D remains ambiguous. The germline V and J ends were trimmed by 1 base and 3 bases, with 10 bases remaining between them. Germline CDR1 is SGHDT and CDR2 is YYEEEE. The CDR3 covers 14 residues. CDR3 sequence reads: CASSLPVDHTEAFF. CDR3 nucleotide sequence: TGTGCCAGCAGCTTGCCGGTGGACCACACTGAAGCTTTCTTT.

The chain links TRBV28 to TRBJ1-2, with D uncertain. Deletions cut 6 bases from V and 4 bases from J, with 21 bases between. Germline CDR1 and CDR2: MDHEN and SYDVKM. The CDR3 extends over 16 amino acids. CDR3 DNA: TGTGCCAGCAGGGTAGCGGGCGGCGGGTCTGGCTATGGCTACACCTTC. It specifies CASRVAGGGSGYGYTF.

V is TRBV5-6 and J is TRBJ2-3, with 7 bases fitting TRBD2. CDR1 is SGHDT, CDR2 YYEEEE, per germline. Trimming at V came to 4 bases and at J to 6 bases, leaving 8 bases not matched to a gene. This CDR3 is built from 14 residues. This chain's CDR3 is CASSGQGGMDTQYF. DNA for the CDR3: TGTGCCAGCAGCGGGCAGGGAGGGATGGATACGCAGTATTTT.

The chain has TRBV6-6 and TRBJ2-7; D unresolved. Looked up from germline, CDR1 is MNHNY and CDR2 is SVGAGI (reference sequence). CDR3 size: 15 residues. Trimming took off 4 bases at V and 1 base at J, with 14 bases between the two ends. The CDR3 loop reads CASSWSAGYSYEQYF. The CDR3 DNA sequence: TGTGCCAGCAGTTGGTCGGCAGGCTATTCCTACGAGCAGTACTTC.

The V and J genes are TRBV18 and TRBJ2-5; D not certain. Trimming shortened V by 2 bases and J by 1 base, and 8 bases separated the two germline ends. Germline CDR1 reads KGHSH; CDR2 reads LQKENI. This CDR3 is built from 14 residues. The CDR3 loop is CASSPFGVQETQYF. The DNA for the CDR3 is TGTGCCAGCTCACCATTTGGAGTCCAAGAGACCCAGTACTTC.

V is TRBV5-1 and J is TRBJ2-1; D call uncertain. CDR3 size: 14 residues. V was pared by 0 bases and J by 4 bases, with 8 bases between. CDR1 and CDR2 (germline): SGHRS, YFSETQ. As DNA, the CDR3 is TGCGCCAGCAGCTTGGACCGGGTTTACAATGAGCAGTTCTTC. Translation gives CASSLDRVYNEQFF.

The chain links TRBV2 to TRBJ1-2, with D possibly TRBD1 on 6 matching bases. Germline V CDR1 and CDR2: SNHLY, FYNNEI. The germline V and J ends were trimmed by 6 bases and 3 bases, with 17 bases remaining between them. The CDR3 extends over 15 amino acids. The CDR3 DNA reads TGTGCCAGCAGCCTCACAGGGTCTTGGGACTATGGCTACACCTTC. Its translation: CASSLTGSWDYGYTF.

The count of this clone is one. This chain connects TRBV14 to TRBJ2-2; D is possibly TRBD1 or TRBD2 (6 bases each). The CDR3 has 14 amino acids. Germline values: CDR1 SGHDN, CDR2 FVKESK. Trimming removed 11 bases at V and 7 bases at J, with 20 bases between. The CDR3 DNA reads TGTGCCGCCTCCATCGGTCGGGGGCACGGGGAGCTGTTTTTT. It codes for CAASIGRGHGELFF.

In this sample, this clone turned up once. The gene calls are TRBV2 and TRBJ1-5; TRBD1 might be the D (5 bases). The CDR3 sequence is 13 residues long. The germline V gene has CDR1 SNHLY and CDR2 FYNNEI. Between the trimmed V and J ends, which lost 5 bases and 1 base, there was a span of 6 bases. In nucleotides, the CDR3 is TGTGCCAGCAGTAGGGGAAGCAATCAGCCCCAGCATTTT. Its translation: CASSRGSNQPQHF.

The rearrangement uses TRBV2 and TRBJ2-3; D remains ambiguous. Germline V CDR1 and CDR2: SNHLY, FYNNEI. V was shortened by 6 bases and J by 0 bases, with 13 bases between the two germline ends. This CDR3 spans 15 amino acids. CDR3 in amino acids: CASSPGPGSTDTQYF. CDR3 coding DNA: TGTGCCAGCAGCCCCGGGCCCGGTAGCACAGATACGCAGTATTTT.

The CDR3 nucleotides read TGTGCCAGCAGTTTCACAGGGGGCTCATACAATGAGCAGTTCTTC. Residues: CASSFTGGSYNEQFF. The chain has TRBV6-5 and TRBJ2-1, with 9 bases lining up with TRBD1. Germline lookup yields CDR1 MNHEY and CDR2 SVGAGI. The V and J ends lost 4 bases and 4 bases, in that order; junction bases with no gene match: 5. The CDR3 spans 15 residues.

The chain is built from TRBV7-9 and TRBJ2-7, with unresolved D. Germline lookup yields CDR1 SEHNR and CDR2 FQNEAQ (reference sequence). The length of the CDR3 is 13 residues. V lost 5 bases and J 5 bases, leaving 13 bases between the germline ends. Written as DNA, the CDR3 is TGTGCCAGCAGCCCGATGGACCTCGACGAGCAGTACTTC. The encoded protein is CASSPMDLDEQYF.

This rearrangement joins TRBV2 to TRBJ2-5, with TRBD1 identical over 8 bases. J lost 7 bases, V lost 4 bases, and 8 bases had no gene match. The CDR3 loop spans 14 amino acids. The germline gives CDR1 SNHLY, CDR2 FYNNEI. The CDR3 region is CASSAPGDRLTQYF. CDR3 coding DNA: TGTGCCAGCAGTGCTCCCGGGGACAGGCTGACCCAGTACTTC.

This clone turned up a few times. J is TRBJ2-2 and V is TRBV7-3; no clear D. V lost 5 bases and J 3 bases, leaving 4 bases between the germline ends. The CDR3 contains 12 residues. CDR1 and CDR2 (germline): SGHTA, FQGTGA. CDR3 residues: CASSAYTGELFF. The CDR3 DNA reads TGTGCCAGCAGCGCCTACACCGGGGAGCTGTTTTTT.

This clone was counted a single time. The rearrangement joins TRBV28 to TRBJ1-5; the D gene is possibly TRBD1 (5 bases). V was trimmed by 2 bases and J by 7 bases, leaving 12 bases between them. The germline V gene encodes CDR1 MDHEN and CDR2 SYDVKM. CDR3 length: 14 residues. The CDR3: CASSLGGGKQPQHF. For the CDR3, the DNA is TGTGCCAGCAGTTTAGGTGGGGGGAAGCAGCCCCAGCATTTT.

The chain employs TRBV5-6 and TRBJ2-7; TRBD1 aligns across 8 bases. CDR3 length: 12 residues. Trimming took 4 bases from V and 11 from J; bases not matched to a gene: 8. Germline CDR1 is SGHDT and CDR2 is YYEEEE. This chain's CDR3 is CASSRGDRPEYF. The CDR3 coding sequence is TGTGCCAGCAGCCGCGGGGACAGGCCCGAGTACTTC.

J is TRBJ2-5 and V is TRBV19; maybe TRBD2 (6 bases). The CDR3 runs 15 residues. Germline V gene data show CDR1 as LNHDA and CDR2 as SQIVND (reference sequence). Deletions cut 3 bases from V and 1 base from J, with 12 bases between. CDR3 nucleotides: TGTGCCAGTAGTATCAGGAGGGGCAGCCAAGAGACCCAGTACTTC. It yields the protein CASSIRRGSQETQYF. Full variable domain (rest looked up from reference TRBV19 and TRBJ2-5): DGGITQSPKYLFRKEGQNVTLSCEQNLNHDAMYWYRQDPGQGLRLIYYSQIVNDFQKGDIAEGYSVSREKKESFPLTVTSAQKNPTAFYLCASSIRRGSQETQYFGPGTRLLVL.

The J gene is TRBJ1-1, the V gene TRBV27; TRBD1 is a possible D gene (5 bases). The V end was cut by 1 base, the J end by 7 bases, with 13 bases between. Germline V gene lookup returns CDR1 MNHEY and CDR2 SMNVEV (reference sequence). The CDR3 consists of 14 residues. The CDR3 reads CASSLLSRAGEAFF. Here the CDR3 DNA reads TGTGCCAGCAGTTTATTGAGCAGGGCGGGTGAAGCTTTCTTT.

With regard to this clone: This same CDR3 is encoded by further DNA sequences in the sample. The chain employs TRBV4-1 and TRBJ1-1; a weak D match, TRBD1 (5 bases). V was clipped by 3 bases and J by 0 bases, with 11 bases between them. Germline V gene sequence: CDR1 MGHRA, CDR2 YSYEKL. The CDR3 has 15 residues. DNA for the CDR3: TGCGCCAGCAGCCAGGGGACGGACATGAACACTGAAGCTTTCTTT. Its translation: CASSQGTDMNTEAFF.

This clone occurred a few times. The chain carries TRBV5-1 and TRBJ1-1, with D possibly being TRBD1 (6 bases). In germline, CDR1 is SGHRS, CDR2 YFSETQ. With 4 bases removed from V and 6 bases from J, the gap between germline ends came to 10 bases. This CDR3 has 12 residues. The CDR3 loop is CASSKEGAEAFF. The CDR3 bases are TGCGCCAGCAGCAAGGAGGGGGCTGAAGCTTTCTTT.

The V and J genes are TRBV5-1 and TRBJ2-2, with TRBD2 matching over 14 bases. Germline trimming cut 7 bases from V and 3 bases from J; bases unmatched to any gene: 2. CDR1 and CDR2 from the germline V gene are SGHRS and YFSETQ. This CDR3 has 15 residues. The CDR3 region has the DNA TGCGCCAGCGGGGGACTAGCGGGGGACACCGGGGAGCTGTTTTTT. Its protein product is CASGGLAGDTGELFF. Looking up the rest from reference TRBV5-1 and TRBJ2-2 gives the full variable domain: KAGVTQTPRYLIKTRGQQVTLSCSPISGHRSVSWYQQTPGQGLQFLFEYFSETQRNKGNFPGRFSGRQFSNSRSEMNVSTLELGDSALYLCASGGLAGDTGELFFGEGSRLTVL.

This rearrangement joins TRBV7-3 to TRBJ2-7, with 11 bases identical to TRBD1. This CDR3 comprises 14 residues. V lost 4 bases to trimming and J lost 8 bases; unmatched junction nucleotides: 7. Germline CDR1 is SGHTA and CDR2 is FQGTGA. CDR3 sequence: CASSYGTGGHQQYF. The CDR3, as DNA: TGTGCCAGCAGCTATGGGACAGGGGGTCACCAGCAGTACTTC.

The chain links TRBV5-4 to TRBJ2-2, with 11 bases identical to TRBD1. The V and J ends lost 4 bases and 3 bases, in that order; junction bases with no gene match: 5. Germline loops: CDR1 SGHNT, CDR2 YYREEE (reference sequence). The CDR3 spans 16 residues. CDR3 region: CASSLGTGGYTGELFF. The CDR3 coding sequence is TGTGCCAGCAGCCTAGGGACAGGGGGATACACCGGGGAGCTGTTTTTT.

In nucleotides, the CDR3 is TGCGCCAGCAGCCAAGTTCATAGGGGGGAGCTGTTTTTT. Translation: CASSQVHRGELFF. The chain is built from TRBV4-1 and TRBJ2-2; D remains unclear. The germline V and J ends were trimmed by 1 base and 8 bases, with 8 bases remaining between them. Germline values: CDR1 MGHRA, CDR2 YSYEKL. This CDR3 region has 13 residues.